A single sample is the source of the 9 T cell receptor beta chains below, sequenced in a study of neurological immune-mediated disorders. TCRdb independently ran MiXCR on the 5' RACE reads; one entry per CDR3 protein. The sample contains roughly 45,000 distinct CDR3 sequences, about 13% of which appear only once. Indicated time point: longitudinal time-point 3. Sequencing was carried out using PBMCs. These receptors originate from a young man in good health.

This clonotype occurred many times. The V gene is TRBV6-2 or TRBV6-3, the J gene TRBJ2-2, with a possible D match to TRBD1 (6 bases). The germline V and J ends were trimmed by 4 bases and 7 bases, with 13 bases remaining between them. Germline CDR1 MNHEY, CDR2 SVGEGT. The CDR3 is 14 amino acids. CDR3 coding DNA: TGTGCCAGCAGTTCTAACAGGGCGGTCGGGGAGCTGTTTTTT. This translates into CASSSNRAVGELFF.

This clonotype was seen repeatedly, ten times or more. The chain carries TRBV5-1 and TRBJ2-1, with a possible D match to TRBD2 (5 bases). The CDR3 totals 13 residues. Germline-derived CDR1 and CDR2 are SGHRS and YFSETQ. V lost 0 bases to trimming and J lost 7 bases, with 8 bases between them. The CDR3 loop reads CASSLDRGNEQFF. CDR3 in DNA: TGCGCCAGCAGCTTGGATCGGGGAAATGAGCAGTTCTTC.

There are many counts of this clonotype. The V call is TRBV12-3 or TRBV12-4, the J call TRBJ2-7; unclear D gene. V lost 1 base and J 3 bases, leaving 7 bases between the germline ends. The CDR3 has 13 amino acids. Here the CDR3 DNA reads TGTGCCAGCAGTTTAGTGGCATTCTACGAGCAGTACTTC. It yields the protein CASSLVAFYEQYF.

This clonotype occurred many times. The J gene is TRBJ1-1, the V gene TRBV5-1, with D perhaps matching TRBD1 (5 bases). V was clipped by 1 base and J by 2 bases, with 9 bases between them. This CDR3 spans 14 amino acids. From germline, CDR1 is SGHRS and CDR2 YFSETQ. DNA for the CDR3: TGCGCCAGCAGCTTGCTTGACAGCAACACTGAAGCTTTCTTT. Translated, it gives CASSLLDSNTEAFF.

This clonotype occurred a few times. The chain links TRBV3-1 to TRBJ2-7; perhaps TRBD2 as D (6 bases). V lost 5 bases to trimming and J lost 4 bases, with 12 bases between them. CDR1 is LGHDT, CDR2 YNNKEL, per germline (reference sequence). The CDR3 has 13 residues. This chain's CDR3 is CASSSGGDYEQYF. The CDR3 DNA is TGTGCCAGCAGCTCCGGGGGAGATTACGAGCAGTACTTC.

The gene calls are TRBV12-3 or TRBV12-4 and TRBJ2-7; D ambiguous. Between the trimmed V and J ends, which lost 2 bases and 2 bases, there was a span of 7 bases. CDR3 size: 13 residues. CDR3 in amino acids: CASSLHVPYEQYF. Written as DNA, the CDR3 is TGTGCCAGCAGTTTACATGTACCCTACGAGCAGTACTTC.

This clonotype was seen ten or more times. This chain uses TRBV27 with TRBJ2-1, with 7 nucleotides matching TRBD2. Germline V gene data show CDR1 as MNHEY and CDR2 as SMNVEV (reference sequence). CDR3 length equals 15 residues. V was pared by 7 bases and J by 6 bases, with 12 bases of the junction left unmatched. The CDR3 DNA is TGTGCCAGCATAAGAAGCGGGATAAGATTCAATGAGCAGTTCTTC. Its translation: CASIRSGIRFNEQFF.

This clonotype has ten or more counts. This chain links TRBV5-1 with TRBJ2-3; perhaps D is TRBD1 or TRBD2 (5 bases each). The CDR3 runs to 14 residues. The germline gives CDR1 SGHRS, CDR2 YFSETQ. V was pared by 1 base and J by 0 bases, with 6 bases between. The CDR3 sequence: CASSLWGSTDTQYF. The CDR3 DNA is TGCGCCAGCAGCTTGTGGGGGAGCACAGATACGCAGTATTTT.

The rearrangement uses TRBV3-1 and TRBJ2-5; weak D call: TRBD2 (5 bases). CDR1 and CDR2 from the germline V gene are LGHDT and YNNKEL (reference sequence). The CDR3 loop spans 12 amino acids. V was clipped by 2 bases and J by 5 bases, with 6 bases between them. In DNA, the CDR3 is TGTGCCAGCAGCCAACCGGGGGAGACCCAGTACTTC. It encodes CASSQPGETQYF.